The source of this T cell receptor (beta chain) is a study of shared clonotypes between healthy human individuals. General study points: The authors expected sequencing depth to affect clonotype sharing among donors.

In its sample, this clone was seen once. Its specificity is not known. Sequenced by immunoSEQ multiplex PCR; TCRdb stores in-frame clones only, minus some. The data hold under 1,100,000 clones, with roughly 74% observed a single time. Germline V CDR1 and CDR2: MDHEN, SYDVKM. The V and J ends lost 4 bases and 3 bases respectively, with 13 bases between them. The CDR3 loop spans 14 amino acids. The receptor comes from a man between 18 and 35 years old in good health. Some clones in this sample may be carry-over from other donors' samples. The chain recombines TRBV28 with TRBJ2-7; perhaps TRBD2 as D (6 bases). Material for sequencing was memory CD4+ T cells from PBMCs. Subset meaning: CD45RA-negative fraction. Here the CDR3 DNA reads TGTGCCAGCAGTTCCGGGACTCTGGGCTACGAGCAGTACTTC. It translates to CASSSGTLGYEQYF.